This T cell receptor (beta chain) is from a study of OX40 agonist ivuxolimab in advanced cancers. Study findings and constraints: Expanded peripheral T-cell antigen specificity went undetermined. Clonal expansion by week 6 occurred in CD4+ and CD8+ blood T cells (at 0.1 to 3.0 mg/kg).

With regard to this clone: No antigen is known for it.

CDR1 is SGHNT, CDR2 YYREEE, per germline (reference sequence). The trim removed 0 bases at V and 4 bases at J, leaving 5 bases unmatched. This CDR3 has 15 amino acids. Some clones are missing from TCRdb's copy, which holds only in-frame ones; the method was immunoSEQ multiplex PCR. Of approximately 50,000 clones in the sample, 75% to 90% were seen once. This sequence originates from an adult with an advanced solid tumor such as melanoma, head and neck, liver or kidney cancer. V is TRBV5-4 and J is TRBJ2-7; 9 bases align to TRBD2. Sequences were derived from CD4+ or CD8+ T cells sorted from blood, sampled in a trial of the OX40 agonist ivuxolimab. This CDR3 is CASSLAAGGPYEQYF. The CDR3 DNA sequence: TGTGCCAGCAGCTTGGCGGCGGGAGGGCCATACGAGCAGTACTTC.